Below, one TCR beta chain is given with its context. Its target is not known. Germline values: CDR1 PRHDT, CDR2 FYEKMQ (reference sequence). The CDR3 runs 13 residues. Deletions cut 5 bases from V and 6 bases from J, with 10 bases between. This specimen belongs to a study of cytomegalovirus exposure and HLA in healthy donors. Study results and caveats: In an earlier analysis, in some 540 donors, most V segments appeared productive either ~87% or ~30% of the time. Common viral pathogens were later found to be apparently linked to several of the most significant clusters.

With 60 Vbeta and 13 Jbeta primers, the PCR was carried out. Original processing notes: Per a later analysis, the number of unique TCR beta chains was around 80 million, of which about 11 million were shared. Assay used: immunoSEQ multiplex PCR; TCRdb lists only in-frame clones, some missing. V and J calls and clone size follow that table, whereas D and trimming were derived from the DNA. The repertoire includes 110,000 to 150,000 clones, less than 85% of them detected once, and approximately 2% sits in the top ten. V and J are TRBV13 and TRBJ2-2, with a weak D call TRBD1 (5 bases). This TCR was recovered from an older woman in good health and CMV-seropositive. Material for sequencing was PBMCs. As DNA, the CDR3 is TGTGCCAGCAGCCCTCAGGGTCCCGGGGAGCTGTTTTTT. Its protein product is CASSPQGPGELFF.